This TCR gamma chain was sequenced in a study of Vδ1+ human thymocytes. The template was reverse-transcribed extracted RNA. Pooled V-gene forward primers with one constant-region reverse primer generated the CDR3 amplicons by multiplex PCR. TCRdb re-called the multiplex PCR reads with CATT. The sample has tens of thousands of gamma-chain clones; 20% to 25% are singletons. With respect to this clone: Its antigen remains unidentified. This clone may be a read error of a much larger clone one base away. The sample contains more than one DNA sequence encoding this CDR3.

The CDR3 length is 14 residues. V shed 0 bases and J 3 bases; nucleotides not matched to a gene: 5. Germline CDR1 VTNTFY, CDR2 YDVSTARD (reference sequence). Overall study results and limits: Thymic TRG and TRD repertoires appeared highly polyclonal.

The V call is TRGV3, the J call TRGJ1 or TRGJ2. Input material: Vdelta1+ gamma-delta thymocytes from the thymus. This sample's subset: FACS-sorted CD3+ TCRalphabeta- TCRVdelta1+ TCRVdelta2- thymocytes. This receptor was identified in a girl under three years old who had congenital heart surgery. The CDR3 sequence is CATWDRRCYYKKLF. CDR3 nucleotides: TGTGCCACCTGGGACAGGCGGTGTTATTATAAGAAACTCTTT.